The 29 T cell receptor beta chains below all came from one sample that was sequenced in a study of T cell repertoires in cytomegalovirus infection. A single record per CDR3 protein comes from TCRdb applying MiXCR to the reads. The sample consists of a few hundred thousand distinct CDR3 sequences, around 25% of them appearing once. These receptors are not linked to any known antigen. Sequencing was performed on cultured PBMCs, taken from culture after CMV antigen stimulation. The receptor source for this set is a human donor in good health (CMV status not recorded). Some clones in this sample may be carry-over from other donors' samples.

The rearrangement joins TRBV25-1 to TRBJ2-5, with 7 bases identical to TRBD2. The V and J ends lost 1 base and 4 bases, in that order; junction bases with no gene match: 9. Germline V gene lookup returns CDR1 MGHDK and CDR2 SYGVNS. This CDR3 has 16 amino acids. CDR3 in DNA: TGTGCCAGCAGTGAATGGGAGGGGCTAATGGCAGAGACCCAGTACTTC. This codes for CASSEWEGLMAETQYF.

In this sample, this clonotype turned up many times. This chain links TRBV7-2 with TRBJ2-7; no definite D call. The CDR3 is made up of 17 amino acids. Trimming left V 5 bases short and J 2 bases short, with 22 bases between. Germline CDR1 and CDR2: SGHTA and FQGNSA. CDR3 protein: CASSEAVGAGPTYEQYF. The CDR3 DNA sequence: TGTGCCAGCAGCGAAGCAGTCGGTGCAGGCCCAACCTACGAGCAGTACTTC.

The V gene is TRBV7-9, the J gene TRBJ1-1; D call uncertain. The germline V gene has CDR1 SEHNR and CDR2 FQNEAQ (reference sequence). The CDR3 contains 12 residues. V was clipped by 5 bases and J by 2 bases, with 6 bases between them. CDR3 protein: CASSALNTEAFF. DNA of the CDR3: TGTGCCAGCAGCGCACTAAACACTGAAGCTTTCTTT.

A note on this clonotype: This may be a read error, as it is one base from a much larger clone. The J gene is TRBJ2-1, the V gene TRBV11-1, with 10 bases aligning to TRBD1. The germline gives CDR1 SGHAT, CDR2 FQDESV (reference sequence). The CDR3 runs 17 residues. The DNA of the CDR3 is TGTACCAGCAGCTCAATTGTGCCGGGACAGGGGTATTATGAGCAGTTCTTC. This gives the protein CTSSSIVPGQGYYEQFF.

J is TRBJ2-3 and V is TRBV11-2; D might be TRBD1 (6 bases). The CDR3 totals 14 residues. The V gene's germline CDR1 is SGHAT and CDR2 FQNNGV. The V end lost 4 bases, the J end lost 4 bases, and 12 bases lay between the germline ends. The CDR3 loop reads CASSSYREPDTQYF. DNA for the CDR3: TGTGCCAGCAGCTCCTACAGGGAGCCAGATACGCAGTATTTT.

V gene TRBV24-1 combines with J gene TRBJ2-1; 7 nucleotides match TRBD2. The junction had 4 bases not matched to a gene; V was cut back by 9 bases and J by 3 bases. Per the germline V gene, CDR1 is KGHDR and CDR2 is SFDVKD. The CDR3 runs 13 residues. CDR3 residues: CATGRGGYNEQFF. CDR3 coding DNA: TGTGCCACCGGGCGCGGGGGCTACAATGAGCAGTTCTTC.

This clonotype was counted only a few times. The rearrangement links TRBV27 to TRBJ1-5; perhaps TRBD1 as D (6 bases). Between the trimmed V and J ends, which lost 2 bases and 0 bases, there was a span of 14 bases. The CDR3 runs 17 residues. Germline CDR1 reads MNHEY; CDR2 reads SMNVEV (reference sequence). The CDR3 DNA sequence: TGTGCCAGCAGTTTACCCCAGGGGAGGGATAGCAATCAGCCCCAGCATTTT. It codes for CASSLPQGRDSNQPQHF.

This clonotype appeared once. V gene TRBV4-3 combines with J gene TRBJ2-3; D remains ambiguous. Germline lookup yields CDR1 LGHNA and CDR2 YSLEER. The V end lost 1 base, the J end lost 4 bases, and 12 bases lay between the germline ends. The CDR3 spans 15 residues. Here the CDR3 DNA reads TGCGCCAGCAGCCAAGTTACGGCCCCATCAGATACGCAGTATTTT. Amino acid sequence: CASSQVTAPSDTQYF.

In its sample, this clonotype was seen many times. V and J are TRBV5-1 and TRBJ2-1; D tentatively fits TRBD1 or TRBD2 (5 bases each). Germline V gives CDR1 SGHRS, CDR2 YFSETQ. This CDR3 contains 16 residues. Deletions cut 4 bases from V and 5 bases from J, with 19 bases between. The CDR3 nucleotides are TGCGCCAGCAGCCCCTACCGGGGCCCAGGCGACAATGAGCAGTTCTTC. It translates to CASSPYRGPGDNEQFF.

The rearrangement joins TRBV9 to TRBJ2-7; 10 bases fit TRBD2. The CDR3 loop spans 14 amino acids. Trimming cost V 4 bases and J 7 bases; bases outside gene matches: 8. Germline V gene lookup returns CDR1 SGDLS and CDR2 YYNGEE. This CDR3 reads CASSPGLAAWEQYF. CDR3 bases: TGTGCCAGCAGCCCCGGACTAGCGGCTTGGGAGCAGTACTTC.

V and J are TRBV29-1 and TRBJ2-1; 7 nucleotides line up with TRBD1. Germline lookup yields CDR1 SQVTM and CDR2 ANQGSEA. Trimming removed 3 bases from V and 0 bases from J; junction bases left unmatched: 5. There are 15 residues in the CDR3. The DNA for the CDR3 is TGCAGCGTTGAGCCTAGGGACAGCTCCTACAATGAGCAGTTCTTC. Protein: CSVEPRDSSYNEQFF.

The chain joins TRBV29-1 to TRBJ2-1, with 8 bases lining up with TRBD2. Trimming removed 3 bases from V and 4 bases from J; junction bases left unmatched: 11. CDR3 length equals 16 residues. Germline CDR1 is SQVTM and CDR2 is ANQGSEA. The CDR3, as DNA: TGCAGCGTTGAGAGGGGAACTAGCGGACTTTACAATGAGCAGTTCTTC. Protein sequence: CSVERGTSGLYNEQFF.

The chain links TRBV6-5 to TRBJ2-4; D uncertain. This CDR3 spans 13 amino acids. Between the trimmed V and J ends, which lost 6 bases and 7 bases, there was a span of 13 bases. CDR1 and CDR2 (germline): MNHEY, SVGAGI. CDR3 in amino acids: CASRKEASNIQYF. The DNA for the CDR3 is TGTGCCAGCAGAAAGGAAGCTAGTAACATTCAGTACTTC.

The rearrangement joins TRBV14 to TRBJ2-2, with no clear D. The V and J ends lost 4 bases and 3 bases respectively, with 12 bases between them. Germline CDR1 is SGHDN and CDR2 is FVKESK. There are 15 residues in the CDR3. CDR3 in DNA: TGTGCCAGCAGCCCGGATAGTAGGGACACCGGGGAGCTGTTTTTT. Protein sequence: CASSPDSRDTGELFF.

The chain's CDR3 is CASSPNLVAGAGYTF. The CDR3 DNA is TGTGCCAGCAGCCCAAACCTCGTGGCAGGGGCTGGCTACACCTTC. The chain employs TRBV4-2 and TRBJ1-2, with D maybe TRBD1 (6 bases). Germline loops: CDR1 LGHNA, CDR2 YNFKEQ. With 4 bases removed from V and 7 bases from J, the gap between germline ends came to 19 bases. CDR3 size: 15 residues.

The chain combines TRBV10-1 with TRBJ2-7, with D possibly TRBD1 on 6 matching bases. The CDR3 sequence is 15 residues long. Trimming left V 2 bases short and J 5 bases short, with 16 bases between. Germline CDR1 WNHNN, CDR2 SYGVQD (reference sequence). The CDR3 protein is CASSEKIQGSHEQYV. CDR3 DNA sequence: TGCGCCAGCAGTGAGAAGATCCAGGGGTCTCACGAGCAGTACGTC.

This chain joins TRBV10-3 and TRBJ2-1; 10 bases fit TRBD2. In germline, CDR1 is ENHRY, CDR2 SYGVKD. The CDR3 length is 18 residues. V lost 10 bases, J lost 4 bases, and 19 bases stayed unmatched. CDR3 DNA sequence: TGTGCCACCGGGGGGGATACAGCGGGAGGGCCTGGGTACAATGAGCAGTTCTTC. Translated: CATGGDTAGGPGYNEQFF.

V gene TRBV6-1 combines with J gene TRBJ1-2; D is possibly TRBD1 (6 bases). The V end lost 6 bases, the J end lost 1 base, and 18 bases lay between the germline ends. This CDR3 has 16 residues. Germline CDR1 is MNHNS and CDR2 is SASEGT. CDR3 sequence (DNA): TGTGCCAGCAGCAAAAGAGGGGGGGTTAGTAACTATGGCTACACCTTC. Residues: CASSKRGGVSNYGYTF.

The table lists this clonotype with a few counts. This chain uses TRBV7-8 with TRBJ2-1; unclear D gene. The CDR3 runs 11 residues. V was cut by 3 bases and J by 8 bases, with 5 bases left in between. The germline V gene encodes CDR1 SGHVS and CDR2 FQNEAQ. CDR3 sequence (DNA): TGTGCCAGCAGCTTTCGCCATGAGCAGTTCTTC. Translating it yields CASSFRHEQFF.

The chain carries TRBV11-1 and TRBJ2-1, with D tentatively TRBD1 or TRBD2 (5 bases each). The CDR3 is 16 residues long. Germline values: CDR1 SGHAT, CDR2 FQDESV (reference sequence). V lost 5 bases and J lost 9, with 23 bases in between. The CDR3 loop is CASSPTRTIAPGEQFF. CDR3 nucleotide sequence: TGTGCCAGCAGCCCGACCCGGACAATAGCGCCCGGTGAGCAGTTCTTC.

This sequence joins TRBV6-6 and TRBJ1-1; 7 bases are shared with TRBD1. The germline V gene has CDR1 MNHNY and CDR2 SVGAGI (reference sequence). This CDR3 has 15 amino acids. The trim removed 2 bases at V and 10 bases at J, leaving 13 bases unmatched. The CDR3 loop reads CASSYTGELYQRAFF. CDR3 DNA: TGTGCCAGCAGTTACACAGGGGAGCTTTACCAGCGAGCTTTCTTT.

The V call is TRBV11-3, the J call TRBJ2-5; D not resolved. The ends were cut back, 1 base at V and 4 bases at J, with 19 bases in the middle. The CDR3 has 17 amino acids. The V gene's germline CDR1 is SGHNT and CDR2 YENEEA. The CDR3 is CASSLGPSAGSGETQYF. As DNA, the CDR3 is TGTGCCAGCAGCTTAGGCCCTTCGGCAGGATCGGGAGAGACCCAGTACTTC.

The chain employs TRBV10-3 and TRBJ1-4, with D unclear. Germline V gives CDR1 ENHRY, CDR2 SYGVKD. This CDR3 is built from 13 residues. V lost 4 bases and J 7 bases, leaving 10 bases between the germline ends. CDR3 in DNA: TGTGCCATCAGTGGTGGGGTTGGTGAAAAACTGTTTTTT. This gives the protein CAISGGVGEKLFF.

V is TRBV20-1 and J is TRBJ2-5; 9 bases are shared with TRBD2. Per the germline V gene, CDR1 is DFQATT and CDR2 is SNEGSKA (reference sequence). The CDR3 is made up of 13 amino acids. V lost 7 bases, J lost 5 bases, and 8 bases stayed unmatched. DNA for the CDR3: TGCAGTGAGGCTAGCGGGATTGCGGAGACCCAGTACTTC. Residues: CSEASGIAETQYF.

The CDR3 protein is CASSPGIRSGTQYF. In DNA, the CDR3 is TGTGCCAGCAGCCCTGGGATCCGCAGCGGTACGCAGTATTTT. The chain combines TRBV7-8 with TRBJ2-3; possibly TRBD2 for D (5 bases). This CDR3 region has 14 residues. Germline CDR1 is SGHVS and CDR2 is FQNEAQ. Deletions cut 5 bases from V and 8 bases from J, with 17 bases between.

This clonotype was observed a few times. V usage is TRBV28 and J usage is TRBJ2-3; 11 nucleotides match TRBD2. The CDR3 is 18 amino acids. The germline V gene has CDR1 MDHEN and CDR2 SYDVKM. The J segment lost 1 base and the V segment lost 7 bases, leaving 13 bases of the junction unmatched. The CDR3 bases are TGTGCCAGCATCAGACTAGCGGGAAAGGTAGAGGGCACAGATACGCAGTATTTT. It yields the protein CASIRLAGKVEGTDTQYF.

This chain joins TRBV29-1 and TRBJ1-1; D not certain. Trimming shortened V by 7 bases and J by 3 bases, and 18 bases separated the two germline ends. The CDR3 has 14 residues. From germline, CDR1 is SQVTM and CDR2 ANQGSEA. In nucleotides, the CDR3 is TGCAGCGCAACGATAGCGGGTTCGGACACTGAAGCTTTCTTT. Protein product: CSATIAGSDTEAFF.

The J gene is TRBJ1-3, the V gene TRBV12-3 or TRBV12-4; TRBD1 matches at 7 bases. V gave up 7 bases and J gave up 3 bases; unmatched junction bases: 12. This CDR3 comprises 16 residues. The CDR3 protein is CASTRSGQVVGNTIYF. Written as DNA, the CDR3 is TGTGCCAGCACCCGATCCGGACAGGTGGTTGGAAACACCATATATTTT.

The chain combines TRBV11-2 with TRBJ1-5, with no clear D. Trimming removed 1 base at V and 0 bases at J, with 10 bases between. The CDR3 consists of 16 residues. Germline V gene lookup returns CDR1 SGHAT and CDR2 FQNNGV. CDR3 residues: CASSLVPIYSNQPQHF. Written as DNA, the CDR3 is TGTGCCAGCAGCTTAGTCCCCATCTATAGCAATCAGCCCCAGCATTTT.